Below are 23 T cell receptor beta chains sequenced from a single sample in a study of T cell responses to AZD1222 COVID-19 vaccine. Sequencing was performed with immunoSEQ multiplex PCR; in TCRdb, only in-frame clones are kept and a portion is missing. This sample has 100,000 to 150,000 clones, with around 90% found just once. This material consisted of peripheral blood, taken on day 0 of AZD1222 vaccination. These receptors were collected from an adult in good health.

The gene calls are TRBV7-9 and TRBJ1-3; no definite D call. Germline assignment: CDR1 SEHNR and CDR2 FQNEAQ (reference sequence). The CDR3 covers 14 residues. The V end was cut by 3 bases, the J end by 4 bases, with 10 bases between. The CDR3 loop is CASSFSTTGNTIYF. DNA for the CDR3: TGTGCCAGCAGCTTTTCCACGACCGGAAACACCATATATTTT.

The J gene is TRBJ2-7, the V gene TRBV3-1 (or the pseudogene TRBV3-2); 7 positions match TRBD2. This CDR3 region has 18 residues. Per the germline V gene, CDR1 is LGHDT and CDR2 is YNNKEL (reference sequence). The V and J ends lost 4 bases and 0 bases, in that order; junction bases with no gene match: 15. This CDR3 reads CASSPQVSGAYSSYEQYF. CDR3 DNA: TGTGCCAGCAGCCCCCAAGTCAGCGGGGCGTATAGCTCCTACGAGCAGTACTTC.

The V gene is TRBV6-2 or TRBV6-3, the J gene TRBJ1-2; perhaps TRBD1 as D (6 bases). CDR3 length equals 12 residues. The V gene's germline CDR1 is MNHEY and CDR2 SVGEGT. Between the trimmed V and J ends, which lost 5 bases and 3 bases, there was a span of 7 bases. Here the CDR3 DNA reads TGTGCCAGCAGTCGACAGGACTATGGCTACACCTTC. Its translation is CASSRQDYGYTF.

This clone appeared a single time. This chain connects TRBV6-1 to TRBJ2-7; maybe TRBD1 (6 bases). CDR1 and CDR2 (germline): MNHNS, SASEGT. The CDR3 spans 14 residues. V was shortened by 3 bases and J by 4 bases, with 13 bases between the two germline ends. DNA for the CDR3: TGTGCCAGCAGTGAGGGCCAGGGGACATACGAGCAGTACTTC. Amino acid sequence: CASSEGQGTYEQYF.

The chain links TRBV20-1 to TRBJ1-1; D is unclear. Per the germline V gene, CDR1 is DFQATT and CDR2 is SNEGSKA (reference sequence). The CDR3 consists of 12 residues. With 3 bases removed from V and 7 bases from J, the gap between germline ends came to 12 bases. CDR3 residues: CSASDGRYEAFF. As DNA, the CDR3 is TGCAGTGCTAGTGATGGGCGCTATGAAGCTTTCTTT.

This rearrangement joins TRBV20-1 to TRBJ1-1; D is unresolved. The CDR3 runs to 11 residues. CDR1 is DFQATT, CDR2 SNEGSKA, per germline (reference sequence). The CDR3 coding sequence is TGCAGCGGTAAGTTGGGCACTGAAGCTTTCTTT. Translating gives CSGKLGTEAFF.

The chain carries TRBV6-6 and TRBJ1-2; D unclear. Germline CDR1 and CDR2: MNHNY and SVGAGI (reference sequence). V dropped 2 bases and J dropped 2 bases, with 9 bases sitting between them. CDR3 length: 14 amino acids. The CDR3 region is CASSYDTLNYGYTF. CDR3 sequence (DNA): TGTGCCAGCAGTTACGATACCCTAAACTATGGCTACACCTTC.

The V call is TRBV5-4, the J call TRBJ2-7; D remains unclear. CDR3 length: 12 amino acids. Trimming removed 5 bases from V and 3 bases from J, with 9 bases in between. The V gene's germline CDR1 is SGHNT and CDR2 YYREEE (reference sequence). The CDR3 loop reads CASRVKGYEQYF. The CDR3 DNA reads as TGTGCCAGCAGAGTGAAGGGCTACGAGCAGTACTTC.

The chain recombines TRBV19 with TRBJ1-2, with D perhaps matching TRBD1 (5 bases). This CDR3 is 15 amino acids long. Per germline, CDR1 LNHDA and CDR2 SQIVND (reference sequence). Trimming pared 1 base from V and 4 bases from J, leaving 13 bases between. The CDR3 loop reads CASSIVAQGSYGYTF. In DNA form, the CDR3 reads TGTGCCAGTAGTATAGTAGCGCAGGGAAGCTATGGCTACACCTTC.

The chain employs TRBV27 and TRBJ2-7, with a weak D call TRBD2 (5 bases). Deletions cut 7 bases from V and 6 bases from J, with 10 bases between. This CDR3 is built from 11 residues. Germline V lookup: CDR1 MNHEY, CDR2 SMNVEV (reference sequence). DNA for the CDR3: TGTGCCAGCACTGACCGGGGCGAGCAGTACTTC. This sequence encodes CASTDRGEQYF.

The CDR3 DNA is TGTGCCAGTACGAGGGGAGAACCCTCACCCCTCCACTTT. This gives the protein CASTRGEPSPLHF. V usage is TRBV12-3 or TRBV12-4 and J usage is TRBJ1-6; tentative D call: TRBD1 (5 bases). Trimming shortened V by 9 bases and J by 10 bases, and 16 bases separated the two germline ends. CDR3 length equals 13 residues.

This chain links TRBV3-1 (or the pseudogene TRBV3-2) with TRBJ1-6; no firm D call. This CDR3 comprises 16 residues. V lost 2 bases to trimming and J lost 3 bases, with 11 bases between them. CDR1 is LGHDT, CDR2 YNNKEL, per germline (reference sequence). CDR3 loop: CASSQPQGIYNSPLHF. As DNA, the CDR3 is TGTGCCAGCAGCCAACCGCAAGGAATCTATAATTCACCCCTCCACTTT.

This rearrangement joins TRBV29-1 to TRBJ1-2, with 12 bases fitting TRBD1. The J segment lost 7 bases and the V segment lost 5 bases, leaving 11 bases of the junction unmatched. Germline CDR1 SQVTM, CDR2 ANQGSEA. The length of the CDR3 is 15 residues. The CDR3 region is CSVFGWGQGASGYTF. In DNA, the CDR3 is TGCAGCGTTTTCGGGTGGGGACAGGGGGCGTCTGGCTACACCTTC.

The CDR3 nucleotides read TGTGCCAGCAGTGGGAGCTCTGGAAACACCATATATTTT. Translated: CASSGSSGNTIYF. The chain carries TRBV2 and TRBJ1-3; D uncertain. Germline CDR1 is SNHLY and CDR2 is FYNNEI. CDR3 length equals 13 residues. V was shortened by 4 bases and J by 0 bases, with 4 bases between the two germline ends.

This rearrangement joins TRBV10-3 to TRBJ1-2, with D possibly matching TRBD1 (5 bases). The CDR3 has 15 residues. V lost 0 bases and J lost 5, with 13 bases in between. CDR1 and CDR2 (germline): ENHRY, SYGVKD. The CDR3 coding sequence is TGTGCCATCAGTGAGTCCACAGGAGCCTCTTATGGCTACACCTTC. Translating gives CAISESTGASYGYTF.

The V and J genes are TRBV6-5 and TRBJ1-4, with a tentative D call TRBD1 (6 bases). This CDR3 comprises 16 residues. Germline lookup yields CDR1 MNHEY and CDR2 SVGAGI. The ends were cut back, 3 bases at V and 0 bases at J, with 11 bases in the middle. The CDR3 bases are TGTGCCAGCAGTTATCCGGACAGTGCAACTAATGAAAAACTGTTTTTT. Its protein is CASSYPDSATNEKLFF.

This chain's CDR3 is CASSPGTSLNEQFF. In nucleotides, the CDR3 is TGTGCCAGCAGCCCCGGGACTAGCCTCAATGAGCAGTTCTTC. The chain couples TRBV7-9 to TRBJ2-1; 9 bases map to TRBD2. The germline V gene encodes CDR1 SEHNR and CDR2 FQNEAQ (reference sequence). The CDR3 contains 14 residues. V shed 5 bases, J shed 6 bases, and the junction held 5 bases outside the gene matches. The whole variable domain, remainder taken from reference TRBV7-9 and TRBJ2-1, is DTGVSQNPRHKITKRGQNVTFRCDPISEHNRLYWYRQTLGQGPEFLTYFQNEAQLEKSRLLSDRFSAERPKGSFSTLEIQRTEQGDSAMYLCASSPGTSLNEQFFGPGTRLTVL.

For this clone: One end of the junction fails to match germline, which may point to a read error. This chain connects TRBV13 to TRBJ2-2, with 7 positions matching TRBD1. In germline, CDR1 is PRHDT, CDR2 FYEKMQ (reference sequence). The CDR3 runs to 16 residues. The chain's CDR3 is CASSLATGRNTGELFF. CDR3 in DNA: TGTGCCAGCAGTTTAGCGACAGGGAGAAACACCGGGGAGCTGTTTTTT.

This clone was observed once. This chain joins TRBV5-1 and TRBJ2-1; 8 positions match TRBD2. This CDR3 is 15 amino acids long. V shed 1 base, J shed 6 bases, and the junction held 6 bases outside the gene matches. CDR1 and CDR2 (germline): SGHRS, YFSETQ. CDR3 sequence: CASSLRAGGINEQFF. In DNA form, the CDR3 reads TGCGCCAGCAGCTTGAGGGCGGGGGGAATCAATGAGCAGTTCTTC.

This rearrangement joins TRBV10-2 to TRBJ2-1; the D is unclear. The CDR3 contains 12 residues. Trimming stripped 3 bases from V and 10 bases from J, with 10 bases between. Germline V gene data show CDR1 as WSHSY and CDR2 as SAAADI. CDR3 bases: TGCGCCAGCAGTGATTTGTCCTTAGAGCAGTTCTTC. This translates into CASSDLSLEQFF.

This clone has just one count. The CDR3 loop reads CASTADRDATEAFF. DNA of the CDR3: TGTGCCAGCACTGCCGACAGGGACGCCACTGAAGCTTTCTTT. V is TRBV27 and J is TRBJ1-1; 7 bases match TRBD1. The CDR3 runs to 14 residues. J gave up 4 bases and V 7 bases, and 9 bases lay outside the gene matches. Per the germline V gene, CDR1 is MNHEY and CDR2 is SMNVEV (reference sequence).

This clone showed up just once. This rearrangement joins TRBV5-1 to TRBJ1-1; D possibly corresponds to TRBD1 (6 bases). Germline V lookup: CDR1 SGHRS, CDR2 YFSETQ. Trimming pared 7 bases from V and 4 bases from J, leaving 23 bases between. This CDR3 is 16 amino acids long. CDR3 sequence (DNA): TGCGCCAGCCACTTCCCATCGACAGGTGGGACCACTGAAGCTTTCTTT. Translated: CASHFPSTGGTTEAFF.

The chain employs TRBV6-5 and TRBJ1-2, with 11 bases that match TRBD1. The length of the CDR3 is 16 residues. The trim removed 2 bases at V and 1 base at J, leaving 3 bases unmatched. The V gene's germline CDR1 is MNHEY and CDR2 SVGAGI. The CDR3 protein is CASSYPDRGLNYGYTF. CDR3 in DNA: TGTGCCAGCAGTTACCCGGACAGGGGGCTTAACTATGGCTACACCTTC.